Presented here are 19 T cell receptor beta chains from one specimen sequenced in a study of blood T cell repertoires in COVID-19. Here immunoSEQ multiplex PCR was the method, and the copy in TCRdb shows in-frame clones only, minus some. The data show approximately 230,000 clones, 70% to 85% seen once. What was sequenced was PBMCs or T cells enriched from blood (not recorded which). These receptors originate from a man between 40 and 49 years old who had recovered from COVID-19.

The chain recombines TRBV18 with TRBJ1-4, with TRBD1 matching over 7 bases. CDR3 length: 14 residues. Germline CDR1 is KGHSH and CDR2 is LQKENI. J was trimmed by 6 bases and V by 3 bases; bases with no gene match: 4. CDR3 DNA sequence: TGTGCCAGCTCACCGCCCGACAGGGATGAAAAACTGTTTTTT. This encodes CASSPPDRDEKLFF.

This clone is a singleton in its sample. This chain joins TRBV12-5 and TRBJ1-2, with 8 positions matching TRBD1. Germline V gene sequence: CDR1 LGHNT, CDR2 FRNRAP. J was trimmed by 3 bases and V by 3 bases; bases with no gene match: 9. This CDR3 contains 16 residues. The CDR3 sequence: CASGFSTNRGDYGYTF. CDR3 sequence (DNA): TGTGCTAGTGGTTTTTCCACAAACAGGGGGGACTATGGCTACACCTTC. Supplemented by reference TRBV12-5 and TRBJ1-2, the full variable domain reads DARVTQTPRHKVTEMGQEVTMRCQPILGHNTVFWYRQTMMQGLELLAYFRNRAPLDDSGMPKDRFSAEMPDATLATLKIQPSEPRDSAVYFCASGFSTNRGDYGYTFGSGTRLTVV.

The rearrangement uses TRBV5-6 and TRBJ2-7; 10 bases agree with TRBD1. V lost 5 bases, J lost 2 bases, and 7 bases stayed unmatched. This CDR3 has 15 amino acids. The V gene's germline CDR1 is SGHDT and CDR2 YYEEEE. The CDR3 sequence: CASSFAGTGAYEQYF. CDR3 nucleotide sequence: TGTGCCAGCAGTTTCGCCGGGACAGGGGCCTACGAGCAGTACTTC.

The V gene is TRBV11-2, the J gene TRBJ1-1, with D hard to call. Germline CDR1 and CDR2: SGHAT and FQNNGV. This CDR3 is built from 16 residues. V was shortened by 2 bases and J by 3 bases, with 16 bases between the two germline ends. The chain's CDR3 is CASSLSFRLEDTEAFF. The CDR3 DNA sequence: TGTGCCAGCAGCTTATCCTTCAGGCTGGAGGACACTGAAGCTTTCTTT.

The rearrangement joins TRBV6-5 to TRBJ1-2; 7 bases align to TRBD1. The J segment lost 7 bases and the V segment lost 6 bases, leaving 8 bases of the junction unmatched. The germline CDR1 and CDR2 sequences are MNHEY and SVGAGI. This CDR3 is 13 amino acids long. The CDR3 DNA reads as TGTGCCAGCAGCCACGGGGGACAGCCTGGCTACACCTTC. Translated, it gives CASSHGGQPGYTF.

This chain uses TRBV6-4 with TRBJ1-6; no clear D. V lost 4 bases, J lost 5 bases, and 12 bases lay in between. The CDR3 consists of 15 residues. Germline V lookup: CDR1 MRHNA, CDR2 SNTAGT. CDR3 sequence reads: CASSVAAANNSPLHF. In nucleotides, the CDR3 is TGTGCCAGCAGTGTCGCTGCGGCGAATAATTCACCCCTCCACTTT.

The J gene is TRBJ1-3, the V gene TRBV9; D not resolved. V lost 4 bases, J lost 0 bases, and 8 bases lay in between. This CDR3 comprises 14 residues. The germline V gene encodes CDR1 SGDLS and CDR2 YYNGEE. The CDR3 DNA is TGTGCCAGCAGCAGCTTAATCTCTGGAAACACCATATATTTT. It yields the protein CASSSLISGNTIYF.

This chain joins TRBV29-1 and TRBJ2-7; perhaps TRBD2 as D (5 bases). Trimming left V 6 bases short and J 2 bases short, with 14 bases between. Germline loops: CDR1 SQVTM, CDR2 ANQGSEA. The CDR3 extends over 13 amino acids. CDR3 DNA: TGCAGCGTAAGGAGGTTGGGGACCTACGAGCAGTACTTC. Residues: CSVRRLGTYEQYF.

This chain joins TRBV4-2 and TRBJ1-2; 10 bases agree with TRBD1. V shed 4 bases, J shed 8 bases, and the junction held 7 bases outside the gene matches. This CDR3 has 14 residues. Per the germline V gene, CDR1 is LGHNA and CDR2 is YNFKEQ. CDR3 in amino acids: CASSRGTGEGGYTF. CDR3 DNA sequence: TGTGCCAGCAGCCGTGGGACAGGGGAGGGCGGCTACACCTTC.

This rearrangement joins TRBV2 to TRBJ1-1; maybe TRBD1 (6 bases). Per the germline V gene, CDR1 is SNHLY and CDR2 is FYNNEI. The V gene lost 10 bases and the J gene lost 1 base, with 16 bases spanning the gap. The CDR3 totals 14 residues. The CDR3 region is CANSNRVGNTEAFF. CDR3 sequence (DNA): TGTGCCAATTCCAACAGGGTGGGGAACACTGAAGCTTTCTTT.

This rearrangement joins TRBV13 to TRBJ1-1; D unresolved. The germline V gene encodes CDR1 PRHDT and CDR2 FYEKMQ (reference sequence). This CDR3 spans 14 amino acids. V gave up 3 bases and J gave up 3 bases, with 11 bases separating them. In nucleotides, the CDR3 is TGTGCCAGCAGCTTCAATGCCGGGGACACTGAAGCTTTCTTT. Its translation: CASSFNAGDTEAFF.

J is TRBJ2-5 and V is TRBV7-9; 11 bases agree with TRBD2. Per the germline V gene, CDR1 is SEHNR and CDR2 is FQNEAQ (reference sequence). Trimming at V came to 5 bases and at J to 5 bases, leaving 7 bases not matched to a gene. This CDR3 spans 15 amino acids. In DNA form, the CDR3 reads TGTGCCAGCAGCAAAACTAGCGGGAGAGGCGAGACCCAGTACTTC. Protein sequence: CASSKTSGRGETQYF.

The CDR3 reads CASSSGQGTDTQYF. As DNA, the CDR3 is TGTGCCAGCAGCTCGGGACAGGGCACAGATACGCAGTATTTT. The chain employs TRBV5-5 and TRBJ2-3; 8 nucleotides match TRBD1. The trim removed 3 bases at V and 1 base at J, leaving 1 base unmatched. The CDR3 has 14 amino acids. Per germline, CDR1 SGHKS and CDR2 YYEKEE (reference sequence).

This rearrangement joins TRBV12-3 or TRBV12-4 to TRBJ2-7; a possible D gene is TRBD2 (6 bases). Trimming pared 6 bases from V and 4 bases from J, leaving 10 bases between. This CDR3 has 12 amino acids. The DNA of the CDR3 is TGTGCCAGCAGCTGGGACTTATACGAGCAGTACTTC. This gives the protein CASSWDLYEQYF.

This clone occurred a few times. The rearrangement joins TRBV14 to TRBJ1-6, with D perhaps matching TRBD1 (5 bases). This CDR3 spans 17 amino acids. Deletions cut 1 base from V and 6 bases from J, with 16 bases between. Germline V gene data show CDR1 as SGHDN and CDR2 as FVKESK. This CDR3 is CASSQGLRRGGNSPLHF. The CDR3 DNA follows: TGTGCCAGCAGCCAAGGTTTGAGGAGGGGCGGTAATTCACCCCTCCACTTT.

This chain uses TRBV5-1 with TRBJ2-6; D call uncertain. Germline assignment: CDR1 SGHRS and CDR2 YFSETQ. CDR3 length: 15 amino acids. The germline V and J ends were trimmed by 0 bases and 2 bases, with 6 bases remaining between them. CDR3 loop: CASSLDLPGANVLTF. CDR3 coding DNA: TGCGCCAGCAGCTTGGATCTCCCTGGGGCCAACGTCCTGACTTTC.

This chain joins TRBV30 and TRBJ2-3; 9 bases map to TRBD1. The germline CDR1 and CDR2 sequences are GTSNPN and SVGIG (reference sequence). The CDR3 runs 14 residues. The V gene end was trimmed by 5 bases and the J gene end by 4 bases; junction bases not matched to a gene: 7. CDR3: CAWSTGGAADTQYF. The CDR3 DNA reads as TGTGCCTGGTCCACAGGGGGCGCAGCAGATACGCAGTATTTT. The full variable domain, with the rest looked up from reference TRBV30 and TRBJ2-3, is SQTIHQWPATLVQPVGSPLSLECTVEGTSNPNLYWYRQAAGRGLQLLFYSVGIGQISSEVPQNLSASRPQDRQFILSSKKLLLSDSGFYLCAWSTGGAADTQYFGPGTRLTVL.

Here the CDR3 reads CASSFSSGEQFF. The CDR3 region has the DNA TGCGCCAGCAGCTTCTCTAGCGGAGAGCAGTTCTTC. The rearrangement uses TRBV5-1 and TRBJ2-1; 7 bases are a match to TRBD2. The CDR3 totals 12 residues. Germline V gives CDR1 SGHRS, CDR2 YFSETQ. After removal of 2 bases from V and 10 bases from J, the junction contained 3 bases not matched to a gene. Drawing the rest from reference TRBV5-1 and TRBJ2-1, the complete variable domain is KAGVTQTPRYLIKTRGQQVTLSCSPISGHRSVSWYQQTPGQGLQFLFEYFSETQRNKGNFPGRFSGRQFSNSRSEMNVSTLELGDSALYLCASSFSSGEQFFGPGTRLTVL.

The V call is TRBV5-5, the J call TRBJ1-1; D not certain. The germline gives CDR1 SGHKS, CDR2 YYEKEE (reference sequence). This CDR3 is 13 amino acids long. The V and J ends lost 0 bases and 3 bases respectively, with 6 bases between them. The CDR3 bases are TGTGCCAGCAGCTTGGGAGGCGACACTGAAGCTTTCTTT. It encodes CASSLGGDTEAFF.